This T cell receptor beta chain was captured by sequencing in a study of post-analysis software for immune sequencing data. Across the study: Included courses were relapsing-remitting and secondary progressive multiple sclerosis; progressive-relapsing multiple sclerosis was also included. The study, taken as a whole, reports: Compared against controls, patients with multiple sclerosis displayed significantly lower normalized Chao1 diversity. Included in a set of a few TRBV segments more frequent in patients than controls were TRBV5-6, TRBV5-1 and TRBV20-1.

This CDR3 has 14 amino acids. CDR1 is SEHNR and CDR2 is FQNEAQ in the germline V gene (reference sequence). Trimming at V came to 5 bases and at J to 4 bases, leaving 5 bases not matched to a gene. TCR beta cDNA libraries included unique molecular identifiers. cDNA molecules numbering about 480,000 came from roughly 1 to 10 million T cells. One entry per CDR3 protein, called by TCRdb with MiXCR from the PCR reads. The table lists hundreds of thousands of distinct CDR3 sequences, about a third of them singletons, with about an eighth in the top ten. Of note for this clonotype: What it binds is unknown.

This sequence joins TRBV7-9 and TRBJ2-5; 9 bases agree with TRBD1. The receptor's source is a girl aged 10 to 17 with multiple sclerosis. Sequenced material: blood. The CDR3 loop reads CASSQGQGLETQYF. DNA of the CDR3: TGTGCCAGCAGCCAGGGACAGGGTCTAGAGACCCAGTACTTC.